This is a list of T cell receptor beta chains from one sample in a study of T cell responses to AZD1222 COVID-19 vaccine. The data were produced by immunoSEQ multiplex PCR, yet TCRdb's version contains in-frame clones alone and is incomplete. The data contain about 100,000 clones, roughly 86% of them singletons. The source material was peripheral blood, sampled on day 0 of AZD1222 vaccination. These receptors were taken from an adult in good health. CDR3s leave out the opening cysteine and the closing phenylalanine or tryptophan. Some rows have no size entry. The others give once, few or many, or a class for an expanded clone.

j_call: TRBJ2-3; v_call: TRBV12-3/TRBV12-4; clone_size: -; cdr3_aa: ASSPVGDTQY
j_call: TRBJ2-7; v_call: TRBV7-9; clone_size: -; cdr3_aa: ASSKPGTSGAISYEQY
j_call: TRBJ1-5; v_call: TRBV28; clone_size: -; cdr3_aa: ASSLSREGNQPQH
j_call: TRBJ1-1; v_call: TRBV10-3; clone_size: -; cdr3_aa: AIRTGTGDLMNTEAF
j_call: TRBJ2-7; v_call: TRBV10-3; clone_size: -; cdr3_aa: AISPTSGSGQY
j_call: TRBJ1-5; v_call: TRBV6-6; clone_size: -; cdr3_aa: ASSYSGRNQPQH
j_call: TRBJ1-2; v_call: TRBV28; clone_size: few; cdr3_aa: ASSLTGYYGYT
j_call: TRBJ1-5; v_call: TRBV9; clone_size: -; cdr3_aa: ASSVESGDDQPQH
j_call: TRBJ1-1; v_call: TRBV30; clone_size: -; cdr3_aa: ASKRDRRNTEAF
j_call: TRBJ2-1; v_call: TRBV28; clone_size: -; cdr3_aa: ASSRTGTGNNEQF
j_call: TRBJ2-3; v_call: TRBV7-3; clone_size: -; cdr3_aa: ASSPVGGRVADTQY
j_call: TRBJ2-1; v_call: TRBV18; clone_size: medium-sized; cdr3_aa: ASSPMEYEQF
j_call: TRBJ2-7; v_call: TRBV28; clone_size: -; cdr3_aa: ASSFRGRTRAYEQY
j_call: TRBJ2-1; v_call: TRBV19; clone_size: -; cdr3_aa: ASSGNRGNEQF
j_call: TRBJ1-2; v_call: TRBV9; clone_size: once; cdr3_aa: ASRNRENYGYT
j_call: TRBJ2-1; v_call: TRBV23-1; clone_size: -; cdr3_aa: ASSPSRSGSYNEQF
j_call: TRBJ2-1; v_call: TRBV11-2; clone_size: -; cdr3_aa: ASFREGSEQF
j_call: TRBJ1-1; v_call: TRBV27; clone_size: -; cdr3_aa: ASSRQGLIAEAF
j_call: TRBJ1-2; v_call: TRBV9; clone_size: -; cdr3_aa: ASSTRPGVIFGGGYT
j_call: TRBJ2-7; v_call: TRBV7-2; clone_size: -; cdr3_aa: ASSSTSGRNEQY
j_call: TRBJ2-1; v_call: TRBV9; clone_size: -; cdr3_aa: ASSATTSGRGNEQF
j_call: TRBJ2-1; v_call: TRBV7-8; clone_size: -; cdr3_aa: ASSSRGTTYNEQF
j_call: TRBJ2-7; v_call: TRBV4-3; clone_size: -; cdr3_aa: ASSLGAGGEQY
j_call: TRBJ2-7; v_call: TRBV6-6; clone_size: -; cdr3_aa: ASSYATNYEQY
j_call: TRBJ1-2; v_call: TRBV2; clone_size: few; cdr3_aa: ASRRANYGYT